This T cell receptor (beta chain) was captured by sequencing in a study of T-cell memory formation after mild COVID-19. The sample holds many counts of this clonotype. As yet, its antigen is unknown. TCRdb re-derived calls from the 5' RACE reads in MiXCR, one entry per CDR3 protein. The sample lists almost 350,000 distinct CDR3 sequences; 20% to 25% were seen once. CDR3 length: 14 amino acids. The V segment lost 8 bases and the J segment 2 bases; nucleotides outside the gene matches: 8. The germline CDR1 and CDR2 sequences are SNHLY and FYNNEI. Study-wide results and limits: Among CD4+ contracting clones, most were CM and EM, and CD8+ ones EMRA. Pre-infection memory showed some responding clones, and this suggested that cross-reactive memory joined. SARS-CoV-2 specificity of second-wave clones peaking day 37 was unconfirmed. Clones shrinking between day 15 and 85 showed a balanced CD4/CD8 split, and those that grew later tilted toward CD4+.

The V call is TRBV2, the J call TRBJ2-5; 7 bases are a match to TRBD1. Material for sequencing was PBMCs or a T cell subset sorted from them (not recorded which). The source is a man between 18 and 29 years old who had mild COVID-19 (a few samples of this study predate the infection). Cell type and time point are not known. CDR3 residues: CASFRPGQQETQYF. Written as DNA, the CDR3 is TGTGCCAGCTTCCGACCGGGACAGCAAGAGACCCAGTACTTC.